The source of this T cell receptor beta chain is a study of blood T cell repertoires in COVID-19. Germline V gene lookup returns CDR1 MDHEN and CDR2 SYDVKM. The CDR3 consists of 17 residues. The V and J ends lost 6 bases and 0 bases respectively, with 18 bases between them. Original methodology: Cell counts per sample came from amplifying reference gene primers. Assay: immunoSEQ multiplex PCR; the TCRdb copy retains only in-frame clones and omits some. D and trimming were read from the DNA, whereas the V and J calls and clone size are those reported in that table. The sample has tens of thousands of clones; about 90% are singletons.

The V call is TRBV28, the J call TRBJ2-4, with D tentatively TRBD1 (6 bases). This clonotype was obtained from a woman aged 50 to 65 with active or convalescent COVID-19. The material sequenced was peripheral blood. The CDR3 nucleotides read TGTGCCAGCAGACGCGCGACAGGCAGCATAGCCAAAAACATTCAGTACTTC. Amino acids: CASRRATGSIAKNIQYF.